A single sample is the source of the 27 T cell receptor beta chains below, sequenced in a study of liver allograft versus peripheral blood T cells. On the study more broadly: Recipients' peripheral blood supplied the T cell receptor repertoires against which those in transplanted livers were compared.

TCRdb used MiXCR to reprocess the reads, holding one entry per CDR3 protein. The profile shows approximately 9,800 distinct CDR3 sequences, about a fifth of them singletons. The receptors shown here come from a human patient who had a liver transplant. The T cells may partly be graft donor cells.

The chain uses TRBV5-1 and TRBJ1-1; no clear D gene. The CDR3 has 14 amino acids. V was cut by 0 bases and J by 0 bases, with 6 bases left in between. CDR1 is SGHRS, CDR2 YFSETQ, per germline. The CDR3 DNA reads as TGCGCCAGCAGCTTGGACGGATTGAACACTGAAGCTTTCTTT. Translated, it gives CASSLDGLNTEAFF.

This clonotype rates as medium-sized. The chain employs TRBV7-9 and TRBJ2-1; TRBD2 matches at 14 bases. The CDR3 has 17 amino acids. Germline V gene sequence: CDR1 SEHNR, CDR2 FQNEAQ (reference sequence). V dropped 5 bases and J dropped 7; count of bases not matched to a gene: 10. Here the CDR3 reads CASSPWTSGGSRNEQFF. CDR3 nucleotide sequence: TGTGCCAGCAGCCCATGGACTAGCGGGGGGTCCAGGAATGAGCAGTTCTTC. The full variable domain, rest sourced from reference TRBV7-9 and TRBJ2-1, is DTGVSQNPRHKITKRGQNVTFRCDPISEHNRLYWYRQTLGQGPEFLTYFQNEAQLEKSRLLSDRFSAERPKGSFSTLEIQRTEQGDSAMYLCASSPWTSGGSRNEQFFGPGTRLTVL.

The rearrangement links TRBV12-3 or TRBV12-4 to TRBJ2-1; D uncertain. The CDR3 loop spans 14 amino acids. With 5 bases removed from V and 11 bases from J, the gap between germline ends came to 19 bases. The CDR3 nucleotides are TGTGCCAGCAGTCCTTACTCCAGGACCATCAAGCAGTTCTTC. This gives the protein CASSPYSRTIKQFF.

This clonotype came up a few times. The CDR3 protein is CASSRYTQADSPLHF. The CDR3 DNA reads as TGTGCCAGCAGTCGATACACCCAGGCGGATTCACCCCTCCACTTT. The chain is built from TRBV28 and TRBJ1-6; D not certain. V lost 5 bases, J lost 8 bases, and 16 bases lay in between. Germline V lookup: CDR1 MDHEN, CDR2 SYDVKM. The CDR3 has 15 residues.

The sample holds a few counts of this clonotype. V is TRBV11-3 and J is TRBJ2-3; D may be TRBD1 (6 bases). This CDR3 comprises 15 residues. Trimming pared 5 bases from V and 1 base from J, leaving 13 bases between. Germline lookup yields CDR1 SGHNT and CDR2 YENEEA. In DNA form, the CDR3 reads TGTGCCAGCAGCGGAAACAGGGATGGCACAGATACGCAGTATTTT. Translating it yields CASSGNRDGTDTQYF.

This clonotype showed up just a few times. This CDR3 reads CASSYSMREASYEQYF. In nucleotides, the CDR3 is TGTGCCAGCAGTTACTCAATGAGGGAGGCCTCCTACGAGCAGTACTTC. J is TRBJ2-7 and V is TRBV6-2 or TRBV6-3, with D perhaps TRBD2 (6 bases). The ends were cut back, 0 bases at V and 0 bases at J, with 12 bases in the middle. The CDR3 is 16 amino acids. Germline values: CDR1 MNHEY, CDR2 SVGEGT.

This clonotype was found a few times. The CDR3 reads CASSIPGTVYEQYF. In DNA, the CDR3 is TGTGCCAGTAGTATTCCCGGGACAGTCTACGAGCAGTACTTC. The chain combines TRBV19 with TRBJ2-7, with 7 bases aligning to TRBD1. The V and J ends lost 3 bases and 3 bases, in that order; junction bases with no gene match: 5. The CDR3 spans 14 residues. Germline assignment: CDR1 LNHDA and CDR2 SQIVND (reference sequence).

The chain has TRBV12-3 or TRBV12-4 and TRBJ2-3; D gene ambiguous. The CDR3 loop spans 14 amino acids. Trimming removed 4 bases from V and 0 bases from J, with 8 bases in between. In nucleotides, the CDR3 is TGTGCCAGCAGTTCTTACTATAGCACAGATACGCAGTATTTT. Protein: CASSSYYSTDTQYF.

This clonotype has more than one count but fewer than ten. The V gene is TRBV5-4, the J gene TRBJ1-1, with 7 bases identical to TRBD1. The trim removed 5 bases at V and 5 bases at J, leaving 9 bases unmatched. Per the germline V gene, CDR1 is SGHNT and CDR2 is YYREEE (reference sequence). This CDR3 has 14 amino acids. The CDR3 DNA reads as TGTGCCAGCAGGAACAGGGGAGAGGTAACTGAAGCTTTCTTT. The encoded protein is CASRNRGEVTEAFF.

By proportion, this clonotype is medium-sized. The chain is built from TRBV18 and TRBJ1-1; tentative D call: TRBD1 (5 bases). CDR3 length: 12 amino acids. Germline values: CDR1 KGHSH, CDR2 LQKENI. Trimming removed 3 bases at V and 4 bases at J, with 6 bases between. The chain's CDR3 is CASSPQGTEAFF. CDR3 in DNA: TGTGCCAGCTCACCCCAGGGCACTGAAGCTTTCTTT.

This clonotype was seen only a few times. This chain connects TRBV6-1 to TRBJ1-5; D is uncertain. The CDR3 loop spans 16 amino acids. V was shortened by 3 bases and J by 3 bases, with 15 bases between the two germline ends. Germline CDR1 MNHNS, CDR2 SASEGT. In nucleotides, the CDR3 is TGTGCCAGCAGTGAGGGTTACGGCCCTTCCAATCAGCCCCAGCATTTT. Encoded protein: CASSEGYGPSNQPQHF.

This clonotype was found many times. The gene calls are TRBV19 and TRBJ2-7, with D unclear. The CDR3 runs to 14 residues. Between the trimmed V and J ends, which lost 1 base and 0 bases, there was a span of 7 bases. Germline CDR1 and CDR2: LNHDA and SQIVND (reference sequence). The CDR3 loop is CASSIGRSSYEQYF. Here the CDR3 DNA reads TGTGCCAGTAGTATAGGCAGGAGCTCCTACGAGCAGTACTTC.

This clonotype is termed medium-sized. The chain combines TRBV19 with TRBJ2-5; a weak D match, TRBD2 (6 bases). From germline, CDR1 is LNHDA and CDR2 SQIVND (reference sequence). The V gene lost 7 bases and the J gene lost 4 bases, with 13 bases spanning the gap. The CDR3 spans 13 residues. CDR3 sequence reads: CASTETRGETQYF. The CDR3 region has the DNA TGTGCCAGTACCGAGACTAGGGGAGAGACCCAGTACTTC. Complete variable domain (other parts from reference TRBV19 and TRBJ2-5): DGGITQSPKYLFRKEGQNVTLSCEQNLNHDAMYWYRQDPGQGLRLIYYSQIVNDFQKGDIAEGYSVSREKKESFPLTVTSAQKNPTAFYLCASTETRGETQYFGPGTRLLVL.

Relative to its sample, this clonotype is medium-sized. The chain combines TRBV6-1 with TRBJ2-7; possibly TRBD1 for D (6 bases). The CDR3 sequence is 13 residues long. Germline V gene lookup returns CDR1 MNHNS and CDR2 SASEGT. V was cut by 1 base and J by 3 bases, with 7 bases left in between. This CDR3 reads CASSEGTDYEQYF. The CDR3 nucleotides are TGTGCCAGCAGTGAAGGGACAGACTACGAGCAGTACTTC.

In its sample, this clonotype was seen a few times. V is TRBV10-3 and J is TRBJ2-7; 12 bases align to TRBD2. CDR1 and CDR2 (germline): ENHRY, SYGVKD. The CDR3 runs 18 residues. V was pared by 2 bases and J by 2 bases, with 10 bases of the junction left unmatched. The CDR3 DNA is TGTGCCATCAGTGAGGCCCCTCGGGCTAGCGGGGGGGCCTACGAGCAGTACTTC. It specifies CAISEAPRASGGAYEQYF.

This clonotype is classed as medium-sized. The chain carries TRBV6-5 and TRBJ1-4; no firm D call. CDR3 length equals 14 residues. Germline V gene sequence: CDR1 MNHEY, CDR2 SVGAGI. V lost 6 bases and J lost 0, with 8 bases in between. In DNA form, the CDR3 reads TGTGCCAGCAGCGACGGTGCAACTAATGAAAAACTGTTTTTT. Translating it yields CASSDGATNEKLFF.

This clonotype was observed a few times. The V and J genes are TRBV30 and TRBJ1-5; D is ambiguous. This CDR3 is built from 15 residues. Germline V gene data show CDR1 as GTSNPN and CDR2 as SVGIG (reference sequence). Trimming left V 1 base short and J 0 bases short, with 10 bases between. The CDR3 DNA follows: TGTGCCTGGAGTGGCGAACACTATAGCAATCAGCCCCAGCATTTT. Encoded protein: CAWSGEHYSNQPQHF.

The chain employs TRBV7-9 and TRBJ1-6; D ambiguous. The CDR3 totals 14 residues. Germline CDR1 SEHNR, CDR2 FQNEAQ (reference sequence). Between the trimmed V and J ends, which lost 3 bases and 10 bases, there was a span of 13 bases. In nucleotides, the CDR3 is TGTGCCAGCAGCTTCTTCCCCCTCGGGTCACCCCTCCACTTT. Its protein is CASSFFPLGSPLHF.

By frequency in the sample, this clonotype is medium-sized. The gene calls are TRBV9 and TRBJ1-1, with a possible D match to TRBD1 (5 bases). V gave up 3 bases and J gave up 0 bases, with 12 bases separating them. The germline V gene encodes CDR1 SGDLS and CDR2 YYNGEE. This CDR3 has 15 amino acids. In DNA, the CDR3 is TGTGCCAGCAGCGCGGGACCAGACATGAACACTGAAGCTTTCTTT. It translates to CASSAGPDMNTEAFF.

In its sample, this clonotype was seen a few times. The chain links TRBV5-4 to TRBJ2-7; 11 bases fit TRBD2. This CDR3 is built from 17 residues. From germline, CDR1 is SGHNT and CDR2 YYREEE (reference sequence). V shed 0 bases and J 0 bases; nucleotides not matched to a gene: 5. The CDR3 protein is CASSLGGLADLSYEQYF. The CDR3 DNA follows: TGTGCCAGCAGCTTGGGGGGACTAGCGGACCTCTCCTACGAGCAGTACTTC.

This clonotype is medium-sized (0.01 to 0.1%) in the sample. The chain employs TRBV6-1 and TRBJ1-2; D is uncertain. Germline V gives CDR1 MNHNS, CDR2 SASEGT. The CDR3 is 12 residues long. V lost 3 bases and J lost 7, with 9 bases in between. This CDR3 is CASSETQPGYTF. The CDR3 nucleotides are TGTGCCAGCAGTGAGACACAGCCTGGCTACACCTTC.

This clonotype rates as medium-sized. The chain employs TRBV18 and TRBJ2-5, with 7 bases lining up with TRBD1. Germline V gene lookup returns CDR1 KGHSH and CDR2 LQKENI. Trimming removed 4 bases from V and 1 base from J; junction bases left unmatched: 0. This CDR3 comprises 13 residues. The CDR3 DNA reads as TGTGCCAGCTCACGGGACAGCCAAGAGACCCAGTACTTC. Its translation is CASSRDSQETQYF.

Relative to its sample, this clonotype is medium-sized. The chain has TRBV29-1 and TRBJ1-2; 9 nucleotides align to TRBD1. Germline CDR1 and CDR2: SQVTM and ANQGSEA. V shed 3 bases, J shed 7 bases, and the junction held 6 bases outside the gene matches. The CDR3 extends over 13 amino acids. The CDR3 is CSVEGQGRPGYTF. DNA of the CDR3: TGCAGCGTTGAGGGACAGGGCCGTCCTGGCTACACCTTC. Variable domain in full (rest from reference TRBV29-1 and TRBJ1-2): SAVISQKPSRDICQRGTSLTIQCQVDSQVTMMFWYRQQPGQSLTLIATANQGSEATYESGFVIDKFPISRPNLTFSTLTVSNMSPEDSSIYLCSVEGQGRPGYTFGSGTRLTVV.

This clonotype is medium-sized (0.01 to 0.1%). V is TRBV18 and J is TRBJ2-7; 11 nucleotides align to TRBD1. This CDR3 is 15 amino acids long. Germline-derived CDR1 and CDR2 are KGHSH and LQKENI. V lost 5 bases, J lost 8 bases, and 11 bases stayed unmatched. The CDR3 DNA follows: TGTGCCAGCTCATCAAACGCGGGACAGGGGGAGCAGCAGTACTTC. This codes for CASSSNAGQGEQQYF.

In this sample, this clonotype turned up many times. The J gene is TRBJ2-3, the V gene TRBV27; unclear D gene. This CDR3 is 14 amino acids long. Germline assignment: CDR1 MNHEY and CDR2 SMNVEV (reference sequence). V was shortened by 4 bases and J by 1 base, with 9 bases between the two germline ends. DNA for the CDR3: TGTGCCAGCAGTTGGGCAGTAGGCACAGATACGCAGTATTTT. Encoded protein: CASSWAVGTDTQYF.

This clonotype has more than one count but fewer than ten. CDR3 coding DNA: TGTGCCAGCAGCCCTTCAAGTCTGCCTACGTATACGCAGTATTTT. The encoded protein is CASSPSSLPTYTQYF. The chain employs TRBV14 and TRBJ2-3; D unresolved. The CDR3 totals 15 residues. Deletions cut 4 bases from V and 7 bases from J, with 18 bases between. Germline V gives CDR1 SGHDN, CDR2 FVKESK.

By share of the sample, this clonotype is medium-sized. V gene TRBV19 combines with J gene TRBJ1-1, with TRBD1 matching over 8 bases. V shed 5 bases and J 1 base; nucleotides not matched to a gene: 9. CDR3 size: 16 residues. The germline CDR1 and CDR2 sequences are LNHDA and SQIVND (reference sequence). The CDR3: CASSDDRGYGNTEAFF. Written as DNA, the CDR3 is TGTGCCAGTAGTGATGACAGGGGATACGGGAACACTGAAGCTTTCTTT. Full variable domain (rest looked up from reference TRBV19 and TRBJ1-1): DGGITQSPKYLFRKEGQNVTLSCEQNLNHDAMYWYRQDPGQGLRLIYYSQIVNDFQKGDIAEGYSVSREKKESFPLTVTSAQKNPTAFYLCASSDDRGYGNTEAFFGQGTRLTVV.